This T cell receptor beta chain was documented in a study of blood T cell repertoires in COVID-19 (dated by TCRdb to the early 2020s). About the investigation overall: Samples from collaborators originated in the United States, Italy and Spain and spanned both the acute and convalescent phases of COVID-19. The material from the prospective study consisted of cDNA or gDNA derived from T cells, B-cell-depleted T cells, or PBMCs. Subjects who had been exposed to COVID-19, were actively infected with it, or had recovered from it provided the deeply sampled blood TCRbeta repertoires that made up the dataset. The repertoires were released in a freely available public database intended as a resource for research on the immune response to SARS-CoV-2. The samples were drawn from the first 160 participants of the ongoing ImmuneRACE study and from 1,200 or so subjects provided by 6 global collaborators. Nearly every sample came with metadata listing a de-identified subject ID, COVID-19 status, age in years and sex. Where available, HLA class I and class II types were obtained from metadata supplied by the sample provider rather than from assay-based typing. Beyond this particular receptor, the publication reports: How much clinical and demographic metadata was included differed by source and by participant, and the metadata was provided uncurated.

From a lookup of the germline V gene (reference sequence), CDR1 and CDR2 are LNHDA and SQIVND. Trimming removed 6 bases from V and 0 bases from J, leaving 17 bases between the germline ends. The CDR3 runs 16 residues from the cysteine to the phenylalanine. Left in the record is the CDR3 DNA by itself, 48 bases read in frame from the first base. TCRbeta CDR3 regions were amplified from genomic DNA by means of the immunoSEQ Assay, a bias-controlled multiplex PCR. The paper's processing steps were these. The number of nucleated cells in each sample was estimated by amplification of reference gene primers within the assay. To quantify the absolute abundance of each unique TCRbeta CDR3 rearrangement, sequence reads were collapsed and filtered. For each sample, productive Simpson clonality was calculated by taking the square root of Simpson's diversity index across productive rearrangements. The immuneACCESS repertoire file appears here via TCRdb, limited to in-frame rearrangements. These files lack a portion of the clones; in checked studies, under half of the deficit traces to unresolved V genes, and the cause of the others is not known. D and trimming come from the DNA, and the V and J calls and clone size come from that table. This sample gives roughly 170,000 clones in total; around 90% of them show up just once. The ten most abundant clones make up about a quarter of the sample.

Whole blood was collected in K2EDTA tubes by collaborating institutions according to the institutions' own protocols. For TCRbeta analysis, collaborators shipped samples as frozen whole blood, isolated PBMCs, or DNA extracted from either of those sample types. Note on this clone: There is no known antigen for this receptor. No qualities accompany the bases; no much larger clone lies one base away.

Input material: peripheral blood. The receptor's source is a man aged 55 to 70 with acute or convalescent COVID-19. In this chain, TRBV19 is recombined with TRBJ1-2, with TRBD1 perhaps the D gene, on 6 matching bases. The nucleotides are TGTGCCAGTAGGACTATCAGGACAGCAACTAACTATGGCTACACCTTC. It encodes CASRTIRTATNYGYTF.